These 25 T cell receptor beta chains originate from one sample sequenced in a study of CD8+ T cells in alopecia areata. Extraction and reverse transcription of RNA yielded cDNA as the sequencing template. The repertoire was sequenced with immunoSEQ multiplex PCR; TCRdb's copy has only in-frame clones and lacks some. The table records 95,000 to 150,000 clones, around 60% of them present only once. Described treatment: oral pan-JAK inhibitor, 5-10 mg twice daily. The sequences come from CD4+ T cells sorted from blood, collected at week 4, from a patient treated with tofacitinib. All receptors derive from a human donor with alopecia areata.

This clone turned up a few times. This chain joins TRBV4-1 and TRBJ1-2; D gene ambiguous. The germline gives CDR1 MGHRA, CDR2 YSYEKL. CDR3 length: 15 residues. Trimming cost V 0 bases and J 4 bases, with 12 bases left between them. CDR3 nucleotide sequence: TGCGCCAGCAGCCAAGATAACGCAGGCGGCTATGGCTACACCTTC. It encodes CASSQDNAGGYGYTF.

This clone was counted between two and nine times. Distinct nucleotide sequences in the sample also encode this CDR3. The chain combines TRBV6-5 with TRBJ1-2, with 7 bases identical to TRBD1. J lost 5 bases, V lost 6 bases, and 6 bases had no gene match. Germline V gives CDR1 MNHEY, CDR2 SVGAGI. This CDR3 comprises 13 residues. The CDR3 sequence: CASSPTGTYGYTF. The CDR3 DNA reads TGTGCCAGCAGCCCGACAGGGACGTATGGCTACACCTTC.

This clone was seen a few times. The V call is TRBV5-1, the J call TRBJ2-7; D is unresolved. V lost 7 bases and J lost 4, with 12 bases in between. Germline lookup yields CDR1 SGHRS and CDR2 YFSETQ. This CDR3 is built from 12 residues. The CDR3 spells CASLEASYEQYF. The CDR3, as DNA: TGCGCCAGCCTCGAGGCCTCGTACGAGCAGTACTTC. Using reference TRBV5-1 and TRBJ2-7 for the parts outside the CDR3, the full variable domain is KAGVTQTPRYLIKTRGQQVTLSCSPISGHRSVSWYQQTPGQGLQFLFEYFSETQRNKGNFPGRFSGRQFSNSRSEMNVSTLELGDSALYLCASLEASYEQYFGPGTRLTVT.

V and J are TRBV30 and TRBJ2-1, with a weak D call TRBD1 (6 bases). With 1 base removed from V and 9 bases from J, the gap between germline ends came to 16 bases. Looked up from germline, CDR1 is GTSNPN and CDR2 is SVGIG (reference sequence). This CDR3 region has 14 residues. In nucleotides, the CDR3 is TGTGCCTGGAGTGAAGACAGGCGTAATGGTGAGCAGTTCTTC. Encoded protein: CAWSEDRRNGEQFF. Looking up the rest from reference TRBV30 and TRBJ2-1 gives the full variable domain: SQTIHQWPATLVQPVGSPLSLECTVEGTSNPNLYWYRQAAGRGLQLLFYSVGIGQISSEVPQNLSASRPQDRQFILSSKKLLLSDSGFYLCAWSEDRRNGEQFFGPGTRLTVL.

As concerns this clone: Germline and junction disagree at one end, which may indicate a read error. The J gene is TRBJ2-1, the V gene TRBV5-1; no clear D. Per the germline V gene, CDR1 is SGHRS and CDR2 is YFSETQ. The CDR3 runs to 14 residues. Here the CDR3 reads CASSLAVKAPEAIF. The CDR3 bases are TGCGCCAGCAGCTTGGCCGTTAAGGCCCCTGAGGCGATCTTC.

CDR3 sequence: CSVEDLGFQETQYF. The CDR3 DNA reads TGCAGCGTTGAAGATCTGGGGTTCCAAGAGACCCAGTACTTC. The chain joins TRBV29-1 to TRBJ2-5; no definite D call. The CDR3 spans 14 residues. Germline V lookup: CDR1 SQVTM, CDR2 ANQGSEA. V shed 0 bases and J shed 1 base, with 9 bases lying between them.

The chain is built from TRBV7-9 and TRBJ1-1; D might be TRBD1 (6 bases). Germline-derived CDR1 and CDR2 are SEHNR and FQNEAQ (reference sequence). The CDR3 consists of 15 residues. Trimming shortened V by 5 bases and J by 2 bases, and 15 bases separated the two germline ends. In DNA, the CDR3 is TGTGCCAGCAGCCCGATCGGGGGGCGTAACACTGAAGCTTTCTTT. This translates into CASSPIGGRNTEAFF.

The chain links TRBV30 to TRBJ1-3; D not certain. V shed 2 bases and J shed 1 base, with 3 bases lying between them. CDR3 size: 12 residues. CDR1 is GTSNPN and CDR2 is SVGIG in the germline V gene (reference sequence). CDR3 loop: CAWSMSGNTIYF. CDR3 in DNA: TGTGCCTGGAGTATGTCTGGAAACACCATATATTTT.

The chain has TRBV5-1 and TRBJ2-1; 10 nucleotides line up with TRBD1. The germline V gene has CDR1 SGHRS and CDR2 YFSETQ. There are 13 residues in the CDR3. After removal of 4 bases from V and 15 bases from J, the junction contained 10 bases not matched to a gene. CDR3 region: CASSVAGTGVVFF. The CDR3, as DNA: TGCGCCAGCAGCGTGGCAGGGACAGGGGTAGTGTTCTTC.

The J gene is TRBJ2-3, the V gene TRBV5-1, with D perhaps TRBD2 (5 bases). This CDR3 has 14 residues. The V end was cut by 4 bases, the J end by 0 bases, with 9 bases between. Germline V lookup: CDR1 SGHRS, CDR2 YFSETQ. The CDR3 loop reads CASSLEDSTDTQYF. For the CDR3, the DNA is TGCGCCAGCAGCCTGGAGGACAGCACAGATACGCAGTATTTT.

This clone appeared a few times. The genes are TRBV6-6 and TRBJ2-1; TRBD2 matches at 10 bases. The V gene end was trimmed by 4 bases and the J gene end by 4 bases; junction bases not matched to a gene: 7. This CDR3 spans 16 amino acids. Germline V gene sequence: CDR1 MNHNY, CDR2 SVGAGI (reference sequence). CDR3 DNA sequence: TGTGCCAGCAGTTCCCCGAGCGGGGGGGCGTACAATGAGCAGTTCTTC. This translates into CASSSPSGGAYNEQFF.

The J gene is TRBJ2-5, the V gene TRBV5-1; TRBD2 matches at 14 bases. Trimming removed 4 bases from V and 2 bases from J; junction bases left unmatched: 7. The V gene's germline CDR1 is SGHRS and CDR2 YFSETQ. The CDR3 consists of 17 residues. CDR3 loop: CASSLRTSGGTQETQYF. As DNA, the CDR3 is TGCGCCAGCAGCCTACGGACTAGCGGGGGGACTCAAGAGACCCAGTACTTC.

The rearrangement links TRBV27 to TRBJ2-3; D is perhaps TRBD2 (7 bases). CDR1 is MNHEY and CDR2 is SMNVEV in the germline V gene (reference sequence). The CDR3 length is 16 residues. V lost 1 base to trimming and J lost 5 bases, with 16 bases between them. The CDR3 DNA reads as TGTGCCAGCAGTTTATATGAGGGAGGGGGACGAGATACGCAGTATTTT. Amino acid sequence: CASSLYEGGGRDTQYF.

The chain's CDR3 is CASQGAGRSTEAFF. CDR3 in DNA: TGTGCCAGCCAGGGGGCAGGACGTAGCACTGAAGCTTTCTTT. The gene calls are TRBV2 and TRBJ1-1, with 8 positions matching TRBD1. There are 14 residues in the CDR3. Germline trimming cut 8 bases from V and 4 bases from J; bases unmatched to any gene: 9. Germline V gives CDR1 SNHLY, CDR2 FYNNEI.

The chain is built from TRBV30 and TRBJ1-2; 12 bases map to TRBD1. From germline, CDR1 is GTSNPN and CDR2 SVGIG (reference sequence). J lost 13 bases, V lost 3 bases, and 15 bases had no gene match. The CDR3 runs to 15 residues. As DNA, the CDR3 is TGTGCCTGGAGGCACTGGGACAGGGGGCAACTCGGGGGCACCTTC. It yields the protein CAWRHWDRGQLGGTF.

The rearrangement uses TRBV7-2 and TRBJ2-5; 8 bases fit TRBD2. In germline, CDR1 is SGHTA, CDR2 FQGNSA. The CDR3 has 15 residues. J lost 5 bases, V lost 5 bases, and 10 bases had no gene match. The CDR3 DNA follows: TGTGCCAGCAGCCAACGTCGGGGGGGCTTGGAGACCCAGTACTTC. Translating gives CASSQRRGGLETQYF. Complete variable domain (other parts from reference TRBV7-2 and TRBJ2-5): GAGVSQSPSNKVTEKGKDVELRCDPISGHTALYWYRQSLGQGLEFLIYFQGNSAPDKSGLPSDRFSAERTGGSVSTLTIQRTQQEDSAVYLCASSQRRGGLETQYFGPGTRLLVL.

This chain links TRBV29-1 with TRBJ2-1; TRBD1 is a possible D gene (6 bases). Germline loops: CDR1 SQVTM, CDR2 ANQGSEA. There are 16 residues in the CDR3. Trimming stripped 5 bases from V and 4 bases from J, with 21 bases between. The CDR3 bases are TGCAGCGTTTACAGGGAAATAAGGCTTGAGTACAATGAGCAGTTCTTC. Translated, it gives CSVYREIRLEYNEQFF.

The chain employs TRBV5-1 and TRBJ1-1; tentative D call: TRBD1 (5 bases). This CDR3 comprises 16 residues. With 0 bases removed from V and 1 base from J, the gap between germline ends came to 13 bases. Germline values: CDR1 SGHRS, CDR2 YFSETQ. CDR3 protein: CASSLARGARNTEAFF. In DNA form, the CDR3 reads TGCGCCAGCAGCTTGGCACGAGGGGCAAGGAACACTGAAGCTTTCTTT.

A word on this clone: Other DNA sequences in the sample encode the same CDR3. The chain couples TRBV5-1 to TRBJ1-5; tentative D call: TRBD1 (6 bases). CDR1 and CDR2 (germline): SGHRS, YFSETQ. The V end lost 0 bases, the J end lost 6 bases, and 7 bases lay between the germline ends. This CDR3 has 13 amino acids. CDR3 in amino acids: CASSLEGGQPQHF. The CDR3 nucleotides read TGCGCCAGCAGCTTGGAGGGGGGTCAGCCCCAGCATTTT.

The DNA for the CDR3 is TGTGCCAGCAGCCGCGATTTAGTGCAGACGGACGAGCAGTACTTC. Amino acid sequence: CASSRDLVQTDEQYF. The chain links TRBV4-2 to TRBJ2-7, with D hard to call. The germline gives CDR1 LGHNA, CDR2 YNFKEQ. CDR3 length equals 15 residues. Trimming took off 4 bases at V and 5 bases at J, with 18 bases between the two ends.

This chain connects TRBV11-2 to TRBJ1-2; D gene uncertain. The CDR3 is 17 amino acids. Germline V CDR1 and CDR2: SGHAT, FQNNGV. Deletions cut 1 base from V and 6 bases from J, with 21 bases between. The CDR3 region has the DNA TGTGCCAGCAGCTTAGGTCCCAGCACTACCTATACGGATGGCTACACCTTC. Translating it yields CASSLGPSTTYTDGYTF.

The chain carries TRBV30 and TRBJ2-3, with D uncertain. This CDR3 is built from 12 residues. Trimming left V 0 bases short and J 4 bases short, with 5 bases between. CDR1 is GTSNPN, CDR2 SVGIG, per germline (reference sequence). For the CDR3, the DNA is TGTGCCTGGAGTGTAATACCAGATACGCAGTATTTT. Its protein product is CAWSVIPDTQYF.

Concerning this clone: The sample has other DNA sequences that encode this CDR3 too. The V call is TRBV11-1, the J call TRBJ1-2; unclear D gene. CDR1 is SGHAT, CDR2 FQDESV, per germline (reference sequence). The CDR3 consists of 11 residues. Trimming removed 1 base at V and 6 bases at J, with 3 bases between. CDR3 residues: CASSLGDGYTF. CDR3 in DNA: TGTGCCAGCAGCTTAGGAGATGGCTACACCTTC.

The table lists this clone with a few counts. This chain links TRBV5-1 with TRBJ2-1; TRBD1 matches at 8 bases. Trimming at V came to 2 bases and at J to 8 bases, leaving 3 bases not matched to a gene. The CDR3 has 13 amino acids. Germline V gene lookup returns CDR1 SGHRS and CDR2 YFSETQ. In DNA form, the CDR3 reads TGCGCCAGCAGCTTAACGACAGGGGATGAGCAGTTCTTC. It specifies CASSLTTGDEQFF.

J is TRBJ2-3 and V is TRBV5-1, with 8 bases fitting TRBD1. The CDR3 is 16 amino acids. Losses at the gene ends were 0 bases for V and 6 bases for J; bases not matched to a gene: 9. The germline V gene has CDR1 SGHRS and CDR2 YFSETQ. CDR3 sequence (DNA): TGCGCCAGCAGCTTGGCACCAGGGGGCGCGGGGGATACGCAGTATTTT. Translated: CASSLAPGGAGDTQYF.